This TCR beta chain was observed in a study of shared clonotypes between healthy human individuals. Produced via immunoSEQ multiplex PCR; TCRdb's table is partial and in-frame only. The repertoire has about 2.5 million clones, around 90% of them found once; the top ten carry about 0.41%. CDR1 SNHLY and CDR2 FYNNEI come from the germline V gene. V was cut by 9 bases and J by 4 bases, with 15 bases left in between. The CDR3 loop spans 13 amino acids. J is TRBJ1-1 and V is TRBV2, with D tentatively TRBD1 (6 bases). Sequenced material: naive CD4+ T cells from PBMCs. Regarding subset: CD45RA+ positively selected. The receptor was derived from a man aged 18 to 30 in good health. Some clones in this sample may be carry-over from other donors' samples. The CDR3: CASGGLGGTEAFF. The CDR3 region has the DNA TGTGCCAGTGGGGGGCTCGGCGGCACTGAAGCTTTCTTT.